This T cell receptor beta chain was sequenced for a study of T cells and copy number aberrations in small-cell lung cancer. Study conclusions and caveats: A small sample size limited this study; results need validation.

No donor received preoperative chemotherapy or radiotherapy, or immunotherapy before or after surgery. Each donor had smoking or heavy second-hand smoke exposure. Normal lung tissue came from at least 2 cm beyond the tumor margin and showed no malignant cells. In germline, CDR1 is SGHVS, CDR2 FQNEAQ. Deletions cut 1 base from V and 1 base from J, with 13 bases between. The CDR3 runs to 17 residues. As to this clone: Its antigen remains unidentified.

Measured with immunoSEQ multiplex PCR; TCRdb has only the in-frame clones, and not every one. The data contain more than 9,500 clones, about three quarters of them singletons. The receptor was derived from a man aged 60-69 years with small cell lung cancer. The gene calls are TRBV7-8 and TRBJ2-2, with unresolved D. The sample comprised normal tissue next to the tumor. The CDR3 DNA sequence: TGTGCCAGCAGCTTAGTTGGCGGTTTAGGGAACACCGGGGAGCTGTTTTTT. Its translation: CASSLVGGLGNTGELFF.